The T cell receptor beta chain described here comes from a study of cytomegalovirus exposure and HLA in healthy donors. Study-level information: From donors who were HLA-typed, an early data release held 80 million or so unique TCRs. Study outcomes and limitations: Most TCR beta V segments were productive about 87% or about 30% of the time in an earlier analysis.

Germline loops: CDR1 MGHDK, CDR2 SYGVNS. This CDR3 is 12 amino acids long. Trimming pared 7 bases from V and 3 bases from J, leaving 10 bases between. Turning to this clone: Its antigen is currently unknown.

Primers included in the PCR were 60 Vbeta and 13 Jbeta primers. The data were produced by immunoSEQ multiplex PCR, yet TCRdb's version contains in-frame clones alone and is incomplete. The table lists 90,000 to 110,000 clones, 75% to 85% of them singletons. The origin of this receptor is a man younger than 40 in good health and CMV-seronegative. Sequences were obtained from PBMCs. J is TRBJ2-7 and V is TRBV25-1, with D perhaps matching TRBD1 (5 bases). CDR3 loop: CASNAQGYEQYF. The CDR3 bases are TGTGCCAGCAATGCCCAGGGCTACGAGCAGTACTTC.